This T cell receptor beta chain originates from a study of brain T cells in children with intractable seizures. Study conclusions and caveats: Clones missing pre-surgery may reflect undersampling of that blood sample. HCMV serostatus was not known, and viral specificity came from CDR3 similarity only.

With 6 bases removed from V and 4 bases from J, the gap between germline ends came to 16 bases. The CDR3 covers 15 residues. CDR1 and CDR2 from the germline V gene are SNHLY and FYNNEI. Surgery cases with the highest brain T cell transcript signatures were chosen for sequencing. Pre-surgery treatment included at least one anti-epileptic drug. The repertoire was sequenced with immunoSEQ multiplex PCR; TCRdb's copy has only in-frame clones and lacks some. Here the sample spans approximately 60,000 clones, more than 95% being singletons. This clone was picked up one time. Its target is unknown. The origin of this receptor is a boy younger than two with focal cortical dysplasia and intractable seizures. The chain combines TRBV2 with TRBJ2-1, with D possibly TRBD1 on 5 matching bases. Material: peripheral blood, obtained at surgery. As DNA, the CDR3 is TGTGCCAGCAGCATTACGAGACAGCTTTACAATGAGCAGTTCTTC. This encodes CASSITRQLYNEQFF.